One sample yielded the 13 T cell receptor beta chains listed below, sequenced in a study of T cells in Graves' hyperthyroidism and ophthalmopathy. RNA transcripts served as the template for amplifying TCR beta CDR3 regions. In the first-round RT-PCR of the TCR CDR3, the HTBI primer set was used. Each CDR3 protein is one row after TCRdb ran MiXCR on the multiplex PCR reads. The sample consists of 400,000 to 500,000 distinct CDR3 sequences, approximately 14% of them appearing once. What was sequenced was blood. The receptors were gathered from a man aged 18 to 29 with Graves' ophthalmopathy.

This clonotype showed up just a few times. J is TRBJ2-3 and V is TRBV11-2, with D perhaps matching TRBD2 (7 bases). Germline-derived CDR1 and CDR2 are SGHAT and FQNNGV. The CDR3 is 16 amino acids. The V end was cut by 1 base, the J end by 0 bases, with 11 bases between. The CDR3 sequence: CASSLGRGPSTDTQYF. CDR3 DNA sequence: TGTGCCAGCAGCTTAGGGCGGGGGCCCAGCACAGATACGCAGTATTTT. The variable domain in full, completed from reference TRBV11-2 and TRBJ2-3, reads EAGVAQSPRYKIIEKRQSVAFWCNPISGHATLYWYQQILGQGPKLLIQFQNNGVVDDSQLPKDRFSAERLKGVDSTLKIQPAKLEDSAVYLCASSLGRGPSTDTQYFGPGTRLTVL.

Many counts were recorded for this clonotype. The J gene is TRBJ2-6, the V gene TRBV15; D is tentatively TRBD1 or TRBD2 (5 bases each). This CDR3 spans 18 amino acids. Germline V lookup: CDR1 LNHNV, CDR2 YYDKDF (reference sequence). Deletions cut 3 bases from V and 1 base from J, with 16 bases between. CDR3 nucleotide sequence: TGTGCCACCAGCAGGTGGGTGGGGGTGGTGTCTGGGGCCAACGTCCTGACTTTC. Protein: CATSRWVGVVSGANVLTF. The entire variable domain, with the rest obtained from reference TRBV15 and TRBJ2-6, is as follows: DAMVIQNPRYQVTQFGKPVTLSCSQTLNHNVMYWYQQKSSQAPKLLFHYYDKDFNNEADTPDNFQSRRPNTSFCFLDIRSPGLGDTAMYLCATSRWVGVVSGANVLTFGAGSRLTVL.

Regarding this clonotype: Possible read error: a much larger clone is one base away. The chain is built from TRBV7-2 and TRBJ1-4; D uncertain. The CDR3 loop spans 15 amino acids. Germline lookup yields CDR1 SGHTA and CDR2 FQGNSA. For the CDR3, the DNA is TGTGCCAGCAGCTTCTCGACCGGATGGGATGAAAAACTGTCTTTT. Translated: CASSFSTGWDEKLSF.

CDR3 protein: CASSEGLAGVEQFF. The DNA for the CDR3 is TGTGCCAGCAGTGAAGGACTAGCGGGAGTTGAGCAGTTCTTC. The rearrangement links TRBV2 to TRBJ2-1; 12 nucleotides line up with TRBD2. The CDR3 contains 14 residues. The V gene end was trimmed by 1 base and the J gene end by 9 bases; junction bases not matched to a gene: 1. The germline gives CDR1 SNHLY, CDR2 FYNNEI.

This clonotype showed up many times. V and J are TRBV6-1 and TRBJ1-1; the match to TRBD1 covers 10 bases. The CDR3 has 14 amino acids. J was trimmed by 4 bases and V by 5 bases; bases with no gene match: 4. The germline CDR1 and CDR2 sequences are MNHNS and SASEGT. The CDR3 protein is CASSLGTGATEAFF. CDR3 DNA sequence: TGTGCCAGCAGTTTAGGGACAGGGGCCACTGAAGCTTTCTTT.

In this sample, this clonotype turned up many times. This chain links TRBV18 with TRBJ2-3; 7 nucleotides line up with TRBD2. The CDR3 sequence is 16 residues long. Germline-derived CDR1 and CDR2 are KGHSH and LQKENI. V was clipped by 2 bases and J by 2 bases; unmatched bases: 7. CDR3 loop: CASSPVSSGDTDTQYF. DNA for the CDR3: TGTGCCAGCTCACCAGTATCAAGCGGGGACACAGATACGCAGTATTTT.

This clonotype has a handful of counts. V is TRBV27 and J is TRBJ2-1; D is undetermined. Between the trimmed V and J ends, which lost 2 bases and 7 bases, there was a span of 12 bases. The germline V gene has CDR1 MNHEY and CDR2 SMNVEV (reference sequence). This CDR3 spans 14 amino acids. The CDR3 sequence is CASSLSILSNEQFF. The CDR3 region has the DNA TGTGCCAGCAGTTTAAGTATACTATCGAATGAGCAGTTCTTC.

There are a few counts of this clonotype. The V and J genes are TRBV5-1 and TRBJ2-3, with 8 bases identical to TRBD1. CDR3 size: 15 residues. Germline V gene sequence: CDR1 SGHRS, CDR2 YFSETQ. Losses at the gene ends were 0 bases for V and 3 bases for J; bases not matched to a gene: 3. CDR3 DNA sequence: TGCGCCAGCAGCTTGGGACAGGGGAGGACAGATACGCAGTATTTT. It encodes CASSLGQGRTDTQYF.

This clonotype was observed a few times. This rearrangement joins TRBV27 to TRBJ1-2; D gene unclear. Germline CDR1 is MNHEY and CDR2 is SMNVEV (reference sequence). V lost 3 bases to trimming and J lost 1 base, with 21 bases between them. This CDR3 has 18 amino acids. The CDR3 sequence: CASSLASDYPSLNYGYTF. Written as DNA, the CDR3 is TGTGCCAGCAGTTTGGCCTCGGACTACCCTAGCCTTAACTATGGCTACACCTTC.

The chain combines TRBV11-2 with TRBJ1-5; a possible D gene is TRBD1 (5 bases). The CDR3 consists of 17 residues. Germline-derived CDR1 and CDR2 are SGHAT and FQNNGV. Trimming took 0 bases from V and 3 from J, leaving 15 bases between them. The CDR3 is CASSLDRWGGNNQPQHF. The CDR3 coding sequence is TGTGCCAGCAGCTTAGATCGTTGGGGCGGGAACAATCAGCCCCAGCATTTT. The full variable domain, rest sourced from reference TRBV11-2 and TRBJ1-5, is EAGVAQSPRYKIIEKRQSVAFWCNPISGHATLYWYQQILGQGPKLLIQFQNNGVVDDSQLPKDRFSAERLKGVDSTLKIQPAKLEDSAVYLCASSLDRWGGNNQPQHFGDGTRLSIL.

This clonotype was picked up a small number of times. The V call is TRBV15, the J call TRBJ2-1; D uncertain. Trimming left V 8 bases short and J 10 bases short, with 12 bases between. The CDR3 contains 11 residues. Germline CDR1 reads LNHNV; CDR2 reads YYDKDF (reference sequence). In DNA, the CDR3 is TGTGCCACCGGAAGCCTTTCCGAGCAGTTCTTC. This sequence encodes CATGSLSEQFF.

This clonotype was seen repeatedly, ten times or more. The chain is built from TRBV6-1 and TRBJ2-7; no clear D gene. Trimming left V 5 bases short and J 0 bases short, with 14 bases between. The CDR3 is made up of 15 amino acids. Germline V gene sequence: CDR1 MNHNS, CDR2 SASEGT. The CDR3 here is CASSMGSTRSYEQYF. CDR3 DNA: TGTGCCAGCAGTATGGGCTCAACACGCTCCTACGAGCAGTACTTC.

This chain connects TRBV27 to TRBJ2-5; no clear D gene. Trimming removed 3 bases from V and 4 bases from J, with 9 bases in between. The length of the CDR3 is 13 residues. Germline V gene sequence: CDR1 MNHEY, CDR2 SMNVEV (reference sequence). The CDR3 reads CASSFGPGETQYF. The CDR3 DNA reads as TGTGCCAGCAGTTTCGGCCCGGGAGAGACCCAGTACTTC.